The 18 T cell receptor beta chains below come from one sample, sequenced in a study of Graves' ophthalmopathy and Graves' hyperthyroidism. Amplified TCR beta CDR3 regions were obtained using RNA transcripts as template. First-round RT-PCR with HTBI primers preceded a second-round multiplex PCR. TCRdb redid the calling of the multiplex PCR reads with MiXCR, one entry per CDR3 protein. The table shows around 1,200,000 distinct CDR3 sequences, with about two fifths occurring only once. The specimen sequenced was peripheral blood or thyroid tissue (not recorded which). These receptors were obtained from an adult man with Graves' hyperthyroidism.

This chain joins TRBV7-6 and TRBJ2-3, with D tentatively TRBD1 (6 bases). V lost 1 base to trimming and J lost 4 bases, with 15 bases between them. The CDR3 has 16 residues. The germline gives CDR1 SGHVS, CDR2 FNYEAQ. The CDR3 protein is CASSLVTGPGADTQYF. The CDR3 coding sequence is TGTGCCAGCAGCTTAGTTACCGGTCCAGGGGCAGATACGCAGTATTTT.

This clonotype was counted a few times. CDR3 residues: CASGSTGRYQETQYF. DNA for the CDR3: TGCGCCAGCGGTTCGACAGGGCGTTATCAAGAGACCCAGTACTTC. The chain links TRBV5-1 to TRBJ2-5; 7 bases fit TRBD1. With V trimmed by 7 bases and J by 2 bases, 11 bases remained unmatched. CDR3 length equals 15 residues. Looked up from germline, CDR1 is SGHRS and CDR2 is YFSETQ.

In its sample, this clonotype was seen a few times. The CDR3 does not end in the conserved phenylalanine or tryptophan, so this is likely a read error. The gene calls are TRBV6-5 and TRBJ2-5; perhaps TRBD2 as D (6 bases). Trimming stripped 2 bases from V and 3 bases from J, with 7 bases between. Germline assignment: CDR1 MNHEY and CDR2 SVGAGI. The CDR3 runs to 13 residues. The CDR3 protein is CASSYGGKETQYS. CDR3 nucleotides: TGTGCCAGCAGTTACGGAGGGAAAGAGACCCAGTACTCC.

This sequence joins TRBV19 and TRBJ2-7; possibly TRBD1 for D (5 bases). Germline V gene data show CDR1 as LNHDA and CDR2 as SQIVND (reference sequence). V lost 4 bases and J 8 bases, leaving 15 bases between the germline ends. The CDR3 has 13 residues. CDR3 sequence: CASSTSQGSQQYF. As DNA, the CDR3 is TGTGCCAGTAGTACCTCGCAGGGAAGTCAGCAGTACTTC.

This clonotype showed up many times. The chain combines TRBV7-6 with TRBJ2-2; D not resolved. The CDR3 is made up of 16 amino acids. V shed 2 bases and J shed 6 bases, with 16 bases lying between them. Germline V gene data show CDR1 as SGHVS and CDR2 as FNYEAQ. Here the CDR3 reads CASSLFVSGGSGELFF. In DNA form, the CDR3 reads TGTGCCAGCAGCTTATTTGTTTCCGGCGGCTCCGGGGAGCTGTTTTTT.

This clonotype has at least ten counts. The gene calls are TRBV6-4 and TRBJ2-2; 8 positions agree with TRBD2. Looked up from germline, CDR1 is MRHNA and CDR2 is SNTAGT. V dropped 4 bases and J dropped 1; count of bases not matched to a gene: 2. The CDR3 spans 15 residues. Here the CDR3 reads CASSVGLGNTGELFF. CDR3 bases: TGTGCCAGCAGTGTGGGACTAGGGAACACCGGGGAGCTGTTTTTT.

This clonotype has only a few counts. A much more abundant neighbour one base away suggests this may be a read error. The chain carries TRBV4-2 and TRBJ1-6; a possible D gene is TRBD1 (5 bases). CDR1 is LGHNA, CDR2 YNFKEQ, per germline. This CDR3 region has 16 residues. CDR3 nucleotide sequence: TGTGCCAGCAGCTTAGGGCCAGGGTCCTATAGTTCACCCCTCCACTTT. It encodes CASSLGPGSYSSPLHF.

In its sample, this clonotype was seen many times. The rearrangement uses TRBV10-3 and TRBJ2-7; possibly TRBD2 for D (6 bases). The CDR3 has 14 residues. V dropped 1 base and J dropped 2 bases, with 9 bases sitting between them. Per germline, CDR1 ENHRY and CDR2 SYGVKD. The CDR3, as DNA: TGTGCCATCAGTGAGTACACTAGCACCTACGAGCAGTACTTC. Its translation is CAISEYTSTYEQYF.

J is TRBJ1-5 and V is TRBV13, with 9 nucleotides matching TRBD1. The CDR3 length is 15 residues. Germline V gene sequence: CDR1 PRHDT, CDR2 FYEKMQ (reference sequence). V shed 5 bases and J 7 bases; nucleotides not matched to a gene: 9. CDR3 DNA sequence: TGTGCCAGCAGCAAGACAGGGGGAGGTGACCAGCCCCAGCATTTT. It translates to CASSKTGGGDQPQHF.

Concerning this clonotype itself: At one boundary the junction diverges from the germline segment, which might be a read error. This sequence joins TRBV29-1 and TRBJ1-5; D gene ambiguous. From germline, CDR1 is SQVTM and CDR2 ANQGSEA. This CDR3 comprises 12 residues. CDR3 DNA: TGCAGCGTTGGATTGGGCAATCAGCTCCAGCATTTT. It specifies CSVGLGNQLQHF.

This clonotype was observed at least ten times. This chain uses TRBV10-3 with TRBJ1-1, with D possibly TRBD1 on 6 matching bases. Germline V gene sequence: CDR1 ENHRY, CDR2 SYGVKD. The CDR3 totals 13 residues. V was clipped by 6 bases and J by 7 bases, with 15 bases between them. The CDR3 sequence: CAIRPRQEREAFF. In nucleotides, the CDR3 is TGTGCCATCAGACCCAGACAGGAACGTGAAGCTTTCTTT.

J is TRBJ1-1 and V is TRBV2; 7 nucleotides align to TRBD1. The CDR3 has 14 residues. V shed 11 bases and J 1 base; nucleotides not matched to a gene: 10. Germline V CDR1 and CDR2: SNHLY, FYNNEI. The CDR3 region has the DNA TGTGCCGTCCCCCCAGGGGGAGCGAACACTGAAGCTTTCTTT. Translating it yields CAVPPGGANTEAFF.

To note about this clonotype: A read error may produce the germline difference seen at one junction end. The CDR3 sequence is CASRGQGVNTGKLFF. The CDR3 bases are TGTGCCAGCCGTGGACAGGGGGTGAACACCGGGAAGCTGTTTTTT. The rearrangement uses TRBV12-3 or TRBV12-4 and TRBJ2-2, with 10 positions matching TRBD1. CDR3 size: 15 residues.

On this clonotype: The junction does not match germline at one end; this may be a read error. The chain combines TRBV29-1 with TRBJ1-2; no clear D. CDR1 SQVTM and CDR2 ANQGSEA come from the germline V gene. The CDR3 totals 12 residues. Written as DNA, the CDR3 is TGCAGCGTTGAGTGTGCTAACTATGGCTATACCTTC. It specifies CSVECANYGYTF.

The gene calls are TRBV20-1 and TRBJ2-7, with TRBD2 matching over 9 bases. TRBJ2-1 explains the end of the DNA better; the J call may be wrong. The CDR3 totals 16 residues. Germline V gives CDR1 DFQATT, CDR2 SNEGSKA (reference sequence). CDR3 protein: CSARDLAGRSYNEQFF. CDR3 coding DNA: TGCAGTGCTAGAGATCTAGCGGGGCGCTCCTACAATGAGCAGTTCTTC.

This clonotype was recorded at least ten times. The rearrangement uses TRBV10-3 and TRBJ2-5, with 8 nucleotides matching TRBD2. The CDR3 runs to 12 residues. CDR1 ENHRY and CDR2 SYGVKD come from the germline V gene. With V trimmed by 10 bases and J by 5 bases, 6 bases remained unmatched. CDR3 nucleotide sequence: TGTGCCACCTCCGCGGGAGGCGAGACCCAGTACTTC. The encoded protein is CATSAGGETQYF.

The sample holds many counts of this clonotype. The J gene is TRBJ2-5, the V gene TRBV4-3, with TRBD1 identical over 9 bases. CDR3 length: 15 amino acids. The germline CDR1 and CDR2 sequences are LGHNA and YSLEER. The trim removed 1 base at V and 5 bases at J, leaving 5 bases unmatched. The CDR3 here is CASSQAGTGWETQYF. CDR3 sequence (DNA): TGCGCCAGCAGCCAAGCTGGGACAGGGTGGGAGACCCAGTACTTC.

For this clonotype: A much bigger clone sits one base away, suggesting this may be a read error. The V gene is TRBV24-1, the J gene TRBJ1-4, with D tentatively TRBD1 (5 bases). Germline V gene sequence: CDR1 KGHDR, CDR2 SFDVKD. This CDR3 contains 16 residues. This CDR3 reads CSTSDLGPSLREKLFF. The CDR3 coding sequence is TGTTCCACCAGTGATTTGGGGCCCTCCCTACGCGAAAAACTGTTTTTT.